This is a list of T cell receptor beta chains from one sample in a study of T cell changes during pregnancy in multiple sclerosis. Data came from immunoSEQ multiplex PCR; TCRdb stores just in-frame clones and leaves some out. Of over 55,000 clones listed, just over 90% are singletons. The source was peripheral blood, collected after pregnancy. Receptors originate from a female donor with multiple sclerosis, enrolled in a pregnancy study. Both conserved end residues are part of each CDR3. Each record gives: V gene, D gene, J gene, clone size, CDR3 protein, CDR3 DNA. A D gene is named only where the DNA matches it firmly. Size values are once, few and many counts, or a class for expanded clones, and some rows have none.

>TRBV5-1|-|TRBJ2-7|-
CASSLGQLSYEQYF
TGCGCCAGCAGCTTGGGACAGCTCTCCTACGAGCAGTACTTC
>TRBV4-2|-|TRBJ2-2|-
CASSQDRKRPTGELFF
TGTGCCAGCAGCCAAGACAGGAAAAGGCCCACCGGGGAGCTGTTTTTT
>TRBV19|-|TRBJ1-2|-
CASSISGLANYGYTF
TGTGCCAGTAGTATTTCAGGGTTAGCTAACTATGGCTACACCTTC
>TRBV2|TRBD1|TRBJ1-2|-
CASRWTGSAFYGYTF
TGTGCCAGCAGGTGGACAGGGAGTGCCTTCTATGGCTACACCTTC
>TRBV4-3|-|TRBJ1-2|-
CASSQDRVGYGYTF
TGCGCCAGCAGCCAAGACAGGGTCGGCTATGGCTACACCTTC
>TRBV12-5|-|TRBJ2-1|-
CASGLVPDSRSYNEQFF
TGTGCTAGTGGTTTGGTTCCGGACAGCCGCTCCTACAATGAGCAGTTCTTC
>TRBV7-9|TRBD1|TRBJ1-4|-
CASSPRQGAGEKLFF
TGTGCCAGCAGCCCTCGACAGGGGGCAGGAGAAAAACTGTTTTTT
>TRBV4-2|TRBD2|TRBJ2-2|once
CASSRETSGNTGELFF
TGTGCCAGCAGCCGTGAGACTAGCGGAAACACCGGGGAGCTGTTTTTT
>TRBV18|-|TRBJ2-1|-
CASSPPPIDNEQFF
TGTGCCAGCTCACCACCTCCCATAGACAATGAGCAGTTCTTC
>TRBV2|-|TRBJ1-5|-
CASSSTGSHSNQPQHF
TGTGCCAGCAGTTCTACCGGGAGCCATAGCAATCAGCCCCAGCATTTT
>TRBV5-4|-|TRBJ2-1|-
CASSLDSSSYNEQFF
TGTGCCAGCAGCTTGGATTCGAGCTCCTACAATGAGCAGTTCTTC
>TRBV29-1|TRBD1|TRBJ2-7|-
CSVRSGTGYYEQYF
TGCAGCGTTCGCTCCGGGACAGGCTACTACGAGCAGTACTTC
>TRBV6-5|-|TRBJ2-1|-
CASSYSLVTNEQFF
TGTGCCAGCAGTTACTCCCTGGTCACAAATGAGCAGTTCTTC
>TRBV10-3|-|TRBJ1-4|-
CAISGTSTNEKLFF
TGTGCCATCAGCGGGACTTCAACTAATGAAAAACTGTTTTTT
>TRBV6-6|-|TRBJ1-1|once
CASSYHTLGDTEAFF
TGTGCCAGCAGTTACCACACCCTAGGGGACACTGAAGCTTTCTTT
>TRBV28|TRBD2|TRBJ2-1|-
CASSLWSSGGLYNEQFF
TGTGCCAGCAGTTTATGGTCTAGCGGGGGGTTATACAATGAGCAGTTCTTC
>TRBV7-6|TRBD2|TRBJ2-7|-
CASSLTPMTSGSFHEQYF
TGTGCCAGCAGCTTAACCCCTATGACTAGCGGGAGTTTCCACGAGCAGTACTTC
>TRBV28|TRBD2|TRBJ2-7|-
CASSLWNSGSYEQYF
TGTGCCAGCAGTTTATGGAATAGCGGGAGCTACGAGCAGTACTTC
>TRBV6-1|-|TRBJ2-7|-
CASSEAARGGGSLHEQYF
TGTGCCAGCAGTGAAGCGGCTCGTGGGGGCGGGAGCCTCCACGAGCAGTACTTC
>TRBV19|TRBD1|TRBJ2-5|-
CASSKDRGETQYF
TGTGCCAGTAGTAAGGACAGGGGAGAGACCCAGTACTTC
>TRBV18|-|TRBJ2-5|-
CASSPPAGETQYF
TGTGCCAGCTCACCACCCGCCGGGGAGACCCAGTACTTC
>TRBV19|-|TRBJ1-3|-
CASSPGGQGAVGNTIYF
TGTGCCAGTAGCCCGGGTGGCCAGGGTGCGGTAGGAAACACCATATATTTT
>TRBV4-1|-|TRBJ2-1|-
CASSQDPPPLLGSYNEQFF
TGCGCCAGCAGCCAAGATCCACCCCCACTCCTCGGGTCCTACAATGAGCAGTTCTTC
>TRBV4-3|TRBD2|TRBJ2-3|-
CASSHWTSGTDTQYF
TGCGCCAGCAGCCATTGGACTAGCGGCACAGATACGCAGTATTTT